The 30 T cell receptor beta chains given below trace back to one sample, sequenced in a study of CD8+CD57+ T cells in acquired aplastic anemia. Template material for TCR beta VDJ and CDR3 profiling consisted of genomic DNA. TCRdb redid the calling of the reads with MiXCR, one entry per CDR3 protein. Seen here are 90,000 to 130,000 distinct CDR3 sequences, 50% to 65% observed once, and the top ten hold 30% to 40%. The sequenced material came from sorted CD4+, CD8+, or CD8+CD57+ T cells (not recorded which) from PBMCs. The source of these receptors is a human donor in good health, serving as a control.

This clonotype was seen at least ten times. The chain has TRBV25-1 and TRBJ2-4; 9 bases map to TRBD1. The CDR3 runs 17 residues. CDR1 is MGHDK and CDR2 is SYGVNS in the germline V gene. The trim removed 3 bases at V and 0 bases at J, leaving 6 bases unmatched. In nucleotides, the CDR3 is TGTGCCAGCAGTGACCCGGGACAGGGTCTAGCCAAAAACATTCAGTACTTC. Translated: CASSDPGQGLAKNIQYF.

V gene TRBV5-1 combines with J gene TRBJ1-1, with 8 positions matching TRBD1. The CDR3 is made up of 14 amino acids. CDR1 SGHRS and CDR2 YFSETQ come from the germline V gene. With 1 base clipped from V and 6 bases from J, the junction kept 5 bases outside the gene matches. CDR3 protein: CASSLIGQGAEAFF. The CDR3, as DNA: TGCGCCAGCAGCTTGATCGGACAGGGTGCTGAAGCTTTCTTT.

The J gene is TRBJ1-2, the V gene TRBV29-1, with D tentatively TRBD1 (5 bases). Trimming took off 8 bases at V and 7 bases at J, with 8 bases between the two ends. The length of the CDR3 is 9 residues. CDR1 is SQVTM and CDR2 is ANQGSEA in the germline V gene. The DNA for the CDR3 is TGCAGCTTTGGGGCTGGCTACACCTTC. It encodes CSFGAGYTF. The variable domain in full, completed from reference TRBV29-1 and TRBJ1-2, reads SAVISQKPSRDICQRGTSLTIQCQVDSQVTMMFWYRQQPGQSLTLIATANQGSEATYESGFVIDKFPISRPNLTFSTLTVSNMSPEDSSIYLCSFGAGYTFGSGTRLTVV.

V and J are TRBV25-1 and TRBJ2-1; D is perhaps TRBD1 or TRBD2 (6 bases each). The CDR3 is 13 amino acids. With 4 bases removed from V and 7 bases from J, the gap between germline ends came to 11 bases. Germline assignment: CDR1 MGHDK and CDR2 SYGVNS. CDR3 nucleotide sequence: TGTGCCAGCAGTGGGGGGGCCAGGAATGAGCAGTTCTTC. As protein: CASSGGARNEQFF.

This clonotype was counted once. The chain employs TRBV20-1 and TRBJ1-6, with 7 bases aligning to TRBD1. V lost 0 bases to trimming and J lost 0 bases; unmatched junction nucleotides: 5. This CDR3 is 17 amino acids long. The germline CDR1 and CDR2 sequences are DFQATT and SNEGSKA (reference sequence). The CDR3 nucleotides read TGCAGTGCTAGAGATGGGGCAGGGGGCTCCTATAATTCACCCCTCCACTTT. Protein sequence: CSARDGAGGSYNSPLHF.

In its sample, this clonotype was seen once. The chain is built from TRBV20-1 and TRBJ1-2, with D perhaps matching TRBD1 (6 bases). The CDR3 loop spans 17 amino acids. Trimming shortened V by 1 base and J by 0 bases, and 18 bases separated the two germline ends. CDR1 and CDR2 (germline): DFQATT, SNEGSKA (reference sequence). CDR3 in amino acids: CSARGRQAQEANYGYTF. CDR3 coding DNA: TGCAGTGCTAGAGGAAGACAGGCTCAAGAGGCTAACTATGGCTACACCTTC.

Worth noting for this clonotype: Given a much more abundant clone one base away, this may be a read error. This chain uses TRBV4-3 with TRBJ1-1; a possible D gene is TRBD1 (5 bases). The germline V gene encodes CDR1 LGHNA and CDR2 YSLEER. CDR3 length: 12 residues. V lost 1 base to trimming and J lost 10 bases, with 10 bases between them. Here the CDR3 DNA reads TGCGCCAGCAGCCAAGGTGGGGGGACAGCTTTCTTT. It translates to CASSQGGGTAFF.

Remarks on this clonotype: One base away lies a much larger clone, so this may be a sequencing read error. No conserved phenylalanine or tryptophan is present at the end of the CDR3, so a read error is the likely explanation. The J gene is TRBJ2-7, the V gene TRBV25-1; maybe TRBD1 (6 bases). The CDR3 runs 14 residues. CDR1 is MGHDK, CDR2 SYGVNS, per germline. V was cut by 5 bases and J by 2 bases, with 13 bases left in between. Here the CDR3 DNA reads TGTGCCAGCAGTTTATCAGCAGGGGCCTACGAGCAGTACCTC. Protein product: CASSLSAGAYEQYL.

This clonotype has only one observation. The junction differs from germline at one of its ends, possibly a read error. The V gene is TRBV7-6, the J gene TRBJ1-3; D is perhaps TRBD1 (5 bases). In germline, CDR1 is SGHVS, CDR2 FNYEAQ. The CDR3 extends over 14 amino acids. The CDR3 DNA reads as TGTGCCAGCAGCCCTAGGGGCGGTCGAAACACCATATACTTT. Protein: CASSPRGGRNTIYF.

This chain links TRBV7-8 with TRBJ1-1; D is uncertain. The CDR3 is 13 residues long. V lost 5 bases to trimming and J lost 4 bases, with 11 bases between them. Germline CDR1 reads SGHVS; CDR2 reads FQNEAQ. CDR3 sequence (DNA): TGTGCCAGCAGCCAAGCGGGGATCACTGAAGCTTTCTTT. This encodes CASSQAGITEAFF.

This clonotype was picked up one time. This chain uses TRBV9 with TRBJ1-6; D uncertain. Germline V gives CDR1 SGDLS, CDR2 YYNGEE. V gave up 4 bases and J gave up 10 bases, with 18 bases separating them. The CDR3 loop spans 15 amino acids. DNA for the CDR3: TGTGCCAGCAGCCCCCGTTGGCAAACAAGATCACCCCTCCACTTT. Residues: CASSPRWQTRSPLHF.

V usage is TRBV29-1 and J usage is TRBJ1-1; TRBD1 agrees at 12 bases. The V and J ends lost 7 bases and 7 bases, in that order; junction bases with no gene match: 4. This CDR3 region has 12 residues. The germline V gene encodes CDR1 SQVTM and CDR2 ANQGSEA. In DNA, the CDR3 is TGCAGCGCGGGACAGGGGGCTGTTGAAGCTTTCTTT. Translation: CSAGQGAVEAFF.

The chain has TRBV5-1 and TRBJ1-2; maybe TRBD1 (5 bases). The germline CDR1 and CDR2 sequences are SGHRS and YFSETQ. V shed 5 bases and J shed 7 bases, with 15 bases lying between them. The CDR3 loop spans 13 amino acids. DNA of the CDR3: TGCGCCAGCAGGGAGACAGTGGATTTTGGCTACACCTTC. Translation gives CASRETVDFGYTF.

V gene TRBV2 combines with J gene TRBJ1-5; 11 nucleotides match TRBD1. With V trimmed by 6 bases and J by 2 bases, 6 bases remained unmatched. The CDR3 has 16 amino acids. CDR1 and CDR2 (germline): SNHLY, FYNNEI. CDR3: CASSGTGGVGNQPQHF. CDR3 DNA sequence: TGTGCCAGCAGCGGGACAGGGGGTGTGGGCAATCAGCCCCAGCATTTT.

This clonotype was observed at least ten times. The chain employs TRBV9 and TRBJ1-1; the match to TRBD1 covers 8 bases. Germline V gene lookup returns CDR1 SGDLS and CDR2 YYNGEE. The length of the CDR3 is 18 residues. Germline trimming cut 4 bases from V and 1 base from J; bases unmatched to any gene: 15. CDR3 region: CASSPTGQGGYENTEAFF. CDR3 DNA: TGTGCCAGCAGCCCAACCGGACAGGGTGGATATGAGAACACTGAAGCTTTCTTT.

The chain joins TRBV12-3 or TRBV12-4 to TRBJ1-2; D gene ambiguous. V lost 5 bases and J lost 6, with 10 bases in between. The CDR3 consists of 12 residues. CDR3 region: CASSAGRDGYTF. CDR3 DNA sequence: TGTGCCAGCAGTGCGGGGAGAGATGGCTACACCTTC.

This clonotype was counted only a few times. Germline is not matched at one junction end, which may reflect a read error. J is TRBJ2-1 and V is TRBV4-3; tentatively, D is TRBD1 (5 bases). Germline V gene lookup returns CDR1 LGHNA and CDR2 YSLEER. The CDR3 runs 16 residues. CDR3 coding DNA: TGCGCCAGCAGCCAAGAAGCTGCTAAAGCAGGGTATGAGCAGTCCTTC. The encoded protein is CASSQEAAKAGYEQSF.

The J gene is TRBJ1-5, the V gene TRBV2; 10 nucleotides align to TRBD1. This CDR3 is built from 15 residues. J gave up 3 bases and V 5 bases, and 4 bases lay outside the gene matches. Looked up from germline, CDR1 is SNHLY and CDR2 is FYNNEI. CDR3 in DNA: TGTGCCAGCAGTAGGGACAGGGGTACCAATCAGCCCCAGCATTTT. Protein sequence: CASSRDRGTNQPQHF.

On this clonotype: Since a much larger clone is just one base distant, this may be a read error. The chain's CDR3 is CASSILIGGLANAEAFF. The CDR3 bases are TGTGCCAGTAGTATATTAATCGGGGGGCTAGCGAACGCTGAAGCTTTCTTT. The V gene is TRBV19, the J gene TRBJ1-1; weak D call: TRBD1 (6 bases). Germline assignment: CDR1 LNHDA and CDR2 SQIVND (reference sequence). The CDR3 contains 17 residues.

This chain uses TRBV19 with TRBJ2-7; a weak D match, TRBD1 (5 bases). The germline gives CDR1 LNHDA, CDR2 SQIVND (reference sequence). The CDR3 has 14 residues. The V gene lost 2 bases and the J gene lost 1 base, with 9 bases spanning the gap. DNA for the CDR3: TGTGCCAGTAGTATACAGGCAGGGTCCTACGAGCAGTACTTC. Its translation: CASSIQAGSYEQYF.

Many counts were recorded for this clonotype. The chain carries TRBV4-2 and TRBJ2-3; TRBD2 might be the D (5 bases). The CDR3 contains 13 residues. Germline V gives CDR1 LGHNA, CDR2 YNFKEQ. V was pared by 6 bases and J by 5 bases, with 12 bases between. CDR3 residues: CASRGVGGDTQYF. The CDR3 DNA sequence: TGTGCCAGCAGGGGTGTAGGAGGAGATACGCAGTATTTT.

This clonotype was counted at least ten times. The V gene is TRBV5-6, the J gene TRBJ1-1; weak D call: TRBD1 (5 bases). Trimming pared 3 bases from V and 9 bases from J, leaving 15 bases between. CDR3 length: 13 amino acids. Per the germline V gene, CDR1 is SGHDT and CDR2 is YYEEEE. This CDR3 is CASSYRDPSKAFF. The DNA for the CDR3 is TGTGCCAGCAGCTACCGGGACCCGTCCAAAGCTTTCTTT.

The chain is built from TRBV2 and TRBJ1-4; the D is unclear. This CDR3 region has 15 residues. V was clipped by 0 bases and J by 1 base, with 6 bases between them. Germline CDR1 reads SNHLY; CDR2 reads FYNNEI. The CDR3 DNA is TGTGCCAGCAGTGAAGCGCAAGTAACTAATGAAAAACTGTTTTTT. Translated, it gives CASSEAQVTNEKLFF.

Only one count was recorded for this clonotype. The chain has TRBV7-7 and TRBJ2-1; weak D call: TRBD2 (5 bases). The CDR3 loop spans 13 amino acids. Germline lookup yields CDR1 SSHAT and CDR2 FNYEAQ (reference sequence). V lost 6 bases to trimming and J lost 6 bases, with 12 bases between them. The CDR3 coding sequence is TGTGCCAGCAGTCGAGCGGCCTCCAATGAGCAGTTCTTC. This translates into CASSRAASNEQFF.

To note about this clonotype: A single base separates this from a much larger clone, so it may be a read error. The V call is TRBV4-3, the J call TRBJ2-3; TRBD2 might be the D (5 bases). Germline-derived CDR1 and CDR2 are LGHNA and YSLEER. The CDR3 runs to 16 residues. Trimming took off 0 bases at V and 8 bases at J, with 18 bases between the two ends. The chain's CDR3 is CASSQDGGAQLGTQYF. CDR3 in DNA: TGCGCCAGCAGCCAAGATGGAGGAGCCCAGTTGGGTACGCAGTATTTT.

This clonotype was detected once. A much larger clone sits a single nucleotide away, making a read error possible. This chain joins TRBV14 and TRBJ1-2; D is ambiguous. The CDR3 sequence is 17 residues long. Germline-derived CDR1 and CDR2 are SGHDN and FVKESK. V lost 4 bases, J lost 3 bases, and 21 bases lay in between. The CDR3 spells CASSPVGGGPGDYGYTF. The CDR3 coding sequence is TGTGCCAGCAGCCCCGTAGGCGGCGGTCCGGGAGACTATGGCTACACCTTC.

The rearrangement joins TRBV25-1 to TRBJ1-3, with unresolved D. The CDR3 runs to 14 residues. Trimming removed 2 bases from V and 10 bases from J, with 15 bases in between. CDR1 is MGHDK, CDR2 SYGVNS, per germline. Written as DNA, the CDR3 is TGTGCCAGCAGTGAAGGTGCTCAGGAAGAGACCATATATTTT. Its translation is CASSEGAQEETIYF.

J is TRBJ2-7 and V is TRBV28; 8 bases align to TRBD1. This CDR3 has 13 amino acids. Germline CDR1 and CDR2: MDHEN and SYDVKM. V was clipped by 6 bases and J by 3 bases; unmatched bases: 4. In DNA, the CDR3 is TGTGCCAGCAGGCCAACAGGGGGCTACGAGCAGTACTTC. Amino acids: CASRPTGGYEQYF. Complete variable domain (other parts from reference TRBV28 and TRBJ2-7): DVKVTQSSRYLVKRTGEKVFLECVQDMDHENMFWYRQDPGLGLRLIYFSYDVKMKEKGDIPEGYSVSREKKERFSLILESASTNQTSMYLCASRPTGGYEQYFGPGTRLTVT.

This clonotype occurred once. Relative to the germline gene, one junction end is altered; a read error may explain this. The rearrangement links TRBV10-3 to TRBJ2-7; possibly TRBD1 for D (6 bases). The CDR3 has 13 residues. The germline V gene encodes CDR1 ENHRY and CDR2 SYGVKD. CDR3 in amino acids: CASSETGHGEQYF. The CDR3 DNA sequence: TGTGCCAGCAGTGAGACAGGACATGGGGAGCAGTACTTC.

The chain couples TRBV7-3 to TRBJ2-3; 7 nucleotides align to TRBD1. Per the germline V gene, CDR1 is SGHTA and CDR2 is FQGTGA. The CDR3 loop spans 15 amino acids. V lost 4 bases to trimming and J lost 0 bases; unmatched junction nucleotides: 4. The CDR3 DNA is TGTGCCAGCAGCTCGACAGGGTCTAGCACAGATACGCAGTATTTT. Protein sequence: CASSSTGSSTDTQYF.